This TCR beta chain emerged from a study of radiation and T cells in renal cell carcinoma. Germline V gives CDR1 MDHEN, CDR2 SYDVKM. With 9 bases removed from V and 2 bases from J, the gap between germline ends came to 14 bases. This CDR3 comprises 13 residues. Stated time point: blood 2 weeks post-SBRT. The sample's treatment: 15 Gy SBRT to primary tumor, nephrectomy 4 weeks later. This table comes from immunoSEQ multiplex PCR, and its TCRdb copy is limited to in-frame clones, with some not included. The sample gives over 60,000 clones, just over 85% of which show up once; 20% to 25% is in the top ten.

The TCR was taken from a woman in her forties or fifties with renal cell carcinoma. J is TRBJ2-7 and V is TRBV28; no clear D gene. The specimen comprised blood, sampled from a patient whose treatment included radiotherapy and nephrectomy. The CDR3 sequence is CASVNRDTYEQYF. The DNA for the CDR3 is TGTGCCAGTGTGAACAGAGACACCTACGAGCAGTACTTC.